The 9 T cell receptor beta chains reported below all come from one sample, sequenced in a study of T cells in localized non-small cell lung cancer. Only in-frame clones appear in the TCRdb table, and some are missing; sequencing was by immunoSEQ multiplex PCR. Of about 19,000 clones in the sample, around nine tenths were seen once. The input for sequencing was peripheral blood, taken before any cancer treatment. The receptors were sampled from a male donor older than 55 with stage I squamous cell lung carcinoma.

In this sample, this clone turned up once. V is TRBV27 and J is TRBJ2-5; no reliable D call. CDR1 is MNHEY and CDR2 is SMNVEV in the germline V gene (reference sequence). The CDR3 sequence is 13 residues long. V was pared by 3 bases and J by 0 bases, with 5 bases between. CDR3: CASSFQDQETQYF. The DNA of the CDR3 is TGTGCCAGCAGTTTCCAGGACCAAGAGACCCAGTACTTC.

The J gene is TRBJ1-3, the V gene TRBV19; possible D gene TRBD1, 5 bases. This CDR3 has 15 amino acids. Germline-derived CDR1 and CDR2 are LNHDA and SQIVND (reference sequence). V was cut by 5 bases and J by 0 bases, with 11 bases left in between. The CDR3: CASSQQVHSGNTIYF. CDR3 DNA sequence: TGTGCCAGTAGTCAACAGGTTCACTCTGGAAACACCATATATTTT.

The J gene is TRBJ1-4, the V gene TRBV25-1; D not certain. V was shortened by 3 bases and J by 8 bases, with 16 bases between the two germline ends. The CDR3 contains 15 residues. Germline V CDR1 and CDR2: MGHDK, SYGVNS. The CDR3 DNA follows: TGTGCCAGCAGTGATTTCGCGGTCTTGGAGGAAAAACTGTTTTTT. This codes for CASSDFAVLEEKLFF.

The CDR3 DNA reads TGTGCCAGCACCACAGCCGGGACAGCTACGAACACTGAAGCTTTCTTT. The encoded protein is CASTTAGTATNTEAFF. The J gene is TRBJ1-1, the V gene TRBV28, with TRBD1 matching over 7 bases. Trimming cost V 7 bases and J 1 base; bases outside gene matches: 12. CDR3 size: 16 residues. Germline values: CDR1 MDHEN, CDR2 SYDVKM.

This clone showed up just a few times. The chain couples TRBV2 to TRBJ1-1; D unresolved. CDR1 is SNHLY, CDR2 FYNNEI, per germline. The CDR3 consists of 10 residues. With 6 bases removed from V and 5 bases from J, the gap between germline ends came to 4 bases. The CDR3 DNA reads as TGTGCCAGCAGGGGTACTGAAGCTTTCTTT. Its translation: CASRGTEAFF.

The chain couples TRBV7-9 to TRBJ2-1; TRBD1 might be the D (7 bases). V lost 5 bases, J lost 1 base, and 18 bases lay in between. Germline V gene data show CDR1 as SEHNR and CDR2 as FQNEAQ (reference sequence). CDR3 length equals 17 residues. CDR3 nucleotides: TGTGCCAGCAGCCCTGTAGCGGCCAGGGGGTCCTACAATGAGCAGTTCTTC. It specifies CASSPVAARGSYNEQFF.

The V and J genes are TRBV9 and TRBJ2-1; 8 positions agree with TRBD1. Germline values: CDR1 SGDLS, CDR2 YYNGEE. CDR3 length: 16 amino acids. The V and J ends lost 0 bases and 1 base, in that order; junction bases with no gene match: 3. DNA for the CDR3: TGTGCCAGCAGCGTAGAAACAGGGGGATCCTACAATGAGCAGTTCTTC. Translation gives CASSVETGGSYNEQFF.

V usage is TRBV30 and J usage is TRBJ1-1; D unclear. V lost 0 bases, J lost 3 bases, and 8 bases lay in between. The CDR3 loop spans 13 amino acids. The V gene's germline CDR1 is GTSNPN and CDR2 SVGIG (reference sequence). CDR3 DNA sequence: TGTGCCTGGAGTGTGGGTGAGGACACTGAAGCTTTCTTT. Translation gives CAWSVGEDTEAFF.

The chain has TRBV28 and TRBJ1-6; possibly TRBD1 for D (6 bases). Germline lookup yields CDR1 MDHEN and CDR2 SYDVKM. Trimming cost V 6 bases and J 10 bases, with 13 bases left between them. The CDR3 runs 13 residues. CDR3 sequence (DNA): TGTGCCAGCAGCCCAGGGGTGGGATCACCCCTCCACTTT. Protein: CASSPGVGSPLHF.